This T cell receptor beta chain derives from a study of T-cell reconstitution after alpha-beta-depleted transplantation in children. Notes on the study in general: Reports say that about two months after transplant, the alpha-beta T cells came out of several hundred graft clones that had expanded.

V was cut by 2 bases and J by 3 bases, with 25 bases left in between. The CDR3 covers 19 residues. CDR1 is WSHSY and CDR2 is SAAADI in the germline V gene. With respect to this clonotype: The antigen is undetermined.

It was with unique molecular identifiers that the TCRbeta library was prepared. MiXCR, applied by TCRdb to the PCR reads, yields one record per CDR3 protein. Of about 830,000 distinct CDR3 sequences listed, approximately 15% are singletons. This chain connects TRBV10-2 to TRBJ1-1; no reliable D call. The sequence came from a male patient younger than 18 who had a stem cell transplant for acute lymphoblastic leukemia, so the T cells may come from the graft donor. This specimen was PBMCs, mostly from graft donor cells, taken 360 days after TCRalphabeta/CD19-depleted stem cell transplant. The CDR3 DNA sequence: TGCGCCAGCAGTGAGAGGGAGGGTCCGCTACCTGGAGAGGACACTGAAGCTTTCTTT. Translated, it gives CASSEREGPLPGEDTEAFF.